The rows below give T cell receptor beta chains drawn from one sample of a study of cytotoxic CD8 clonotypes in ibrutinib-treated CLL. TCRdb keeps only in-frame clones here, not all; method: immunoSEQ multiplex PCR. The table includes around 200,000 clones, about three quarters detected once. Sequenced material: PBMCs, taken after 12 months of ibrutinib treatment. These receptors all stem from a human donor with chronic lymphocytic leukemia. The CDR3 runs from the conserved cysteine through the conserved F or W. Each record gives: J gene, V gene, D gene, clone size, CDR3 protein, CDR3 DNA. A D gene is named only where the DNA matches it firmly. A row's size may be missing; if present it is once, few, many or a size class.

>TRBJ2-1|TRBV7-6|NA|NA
CASSLKTGSGTVFNEQFF
TGTGCCAGCAGCTTAAAGACGGGTAGCGGCACAGTCTTCAATGAGCAGTTCTTC
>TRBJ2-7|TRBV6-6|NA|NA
CASSPVEGVDEQYF
TGTGCCAGCAGCCCCGTCGAAGGGGTAGACGAGCAGTACTTC
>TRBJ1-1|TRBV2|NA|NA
CASSGQVLEAFF
TGTGCCAGCAGTGGTCAGGTTCTTGAAGCTTTCTTT
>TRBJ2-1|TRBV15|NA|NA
CATSRIRGSEQFF
TGTGCCACCAGCAGAATCAGGGGCTCGGAGCAGTTCTTC
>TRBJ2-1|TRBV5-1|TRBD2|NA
CASSVGVSGAYNEQFF
TGCGCCAGCAGCGTCGGAGTTAGCGGGGCCTACAATGAGCAGTTCTTC
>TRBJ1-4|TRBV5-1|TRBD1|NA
CASSSTGDPWEKLFF
TGCGCCAGCAGCTCGACAGGGGATCCGTGGGAAAAACTGTTTTTT
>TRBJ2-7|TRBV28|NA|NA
CASSSTHEQYF
TGTGCCAGCAGTTCTACTCACGAGCAGTACTTC
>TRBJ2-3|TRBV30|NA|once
CAWKQVTTDTQYF
TGTGCCTGGAAGCAGGTCACCACAGATACGCAGTATTTT
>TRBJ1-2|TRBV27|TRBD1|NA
CATLPGQGYGGYTF
TGTGCCACGCTACCGGGACAGGGGTATGGTGGCTACACCTTC
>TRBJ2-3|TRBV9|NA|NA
CASSITGTDTQYF
TGTGCCAGCAGCATAACAGGCACAGATACGCAGTATTTT
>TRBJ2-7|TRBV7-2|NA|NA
CASSSSYRVEEQYF
TGTGCCAGCAGCTCGTCATATAGGGTGGAAGAGCAGTACTTC
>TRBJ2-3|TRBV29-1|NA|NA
CSVDRQGGFTDTQYF
TGCAGCGTTGATAGGCAGGGGGGATTCACAGATACGCAGTATTTT
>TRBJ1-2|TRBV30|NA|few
CAWSEGFGYGYTF
TGTGCCTGGAGCGAGGGGTTCGGCTATGGCTACACCTTC
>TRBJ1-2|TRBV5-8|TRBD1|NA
CASSLTGDRVTYGYTF
TGTGCCAGCAGCTTAACCGGGGACAGGGTAACCTATGGCTACACCTTC
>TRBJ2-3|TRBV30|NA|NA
CAWSVESGSSTDTQYF
TGTGCCTGGAGTGTAGAAAGCGGTTCTAGCACAGATACGCAGTATTTT
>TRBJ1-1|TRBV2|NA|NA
CASTKEGTANTEAFF
TGTGCCAGCACCAAAGAGGGTACAGCCAACACTGAAGCTTTCTTT
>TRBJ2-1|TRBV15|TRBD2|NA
CATSRDWGGVDEQFF
TGTGCCACCAGCAGAGATTGGGGGGGAGTGGATGAGCAGTTCTTC
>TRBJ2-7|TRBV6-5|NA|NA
CASSSTGTHSYEQYF
TGTGCCAGCAGTTCTACAGGGACCCACTCCTACGAGCAGTACTTC
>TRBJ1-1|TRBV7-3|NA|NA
CASSFGLNTEAFF
TGTGCCAGCAGCTTCGGCTTGAACACTGAAGCTTTCTTT
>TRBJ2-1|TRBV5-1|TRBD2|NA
CASSPSGRPLSSYNEQFF
TGCGCCAGCAGCCCTAGCGGGAGGCCCTTAAGCTCCTACAATGAGCAGTTCTTC
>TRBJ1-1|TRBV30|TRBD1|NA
CAWIRTGNTEAFF
TGTGCCTGGATCCGGACAGGGAACACTGAAGCTTTCTTT
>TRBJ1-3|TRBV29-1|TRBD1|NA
CSVVQGVGNTIYF
TGCAGCGTTGTCCAGGGGGTTGGAAACACCATATATTTT
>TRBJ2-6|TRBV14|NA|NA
CASSQDGGLGANVLTF
TGTGCCAGCAGCCAAGATGGAGGGCTTGGGGCCAACGTCCTGACTTTC
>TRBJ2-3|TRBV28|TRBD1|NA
CASSDPGTGKDTQYF
TGTGCCAGCAGCGACCCCGGGACAGGGAAAGATACGCAGTATTTT
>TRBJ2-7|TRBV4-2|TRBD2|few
CASSYSGTSGDTYEQYF
TGTGCCAGCAGCTACTCCGGGACTAGCGGGGATACCTACGAGCAGTACTTC
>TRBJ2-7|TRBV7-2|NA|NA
CASSLERAGNNEQYF
TGTGCCAGCAGCTTAGAACGTGCGGGAAACAACGAGCAGTACTTC
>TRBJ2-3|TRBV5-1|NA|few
CASSSRRTRTDTQYF
TGCGCCAGCAGCTCGCGACGGACTCGCACAGATACGCAGTATTTT
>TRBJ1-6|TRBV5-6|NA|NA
CASSRRRQGTSPLHF
TGTGCCAGCAGCCGGAGACGGCAGGGTACTTCACCCCTCCACTTT
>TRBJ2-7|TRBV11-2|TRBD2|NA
CASSSGLAGTRSYEQYF
TGTGCCAGCAGCTCCGGACTAGCGGGGACCCGCTCCTACGAGCAGTACTTC
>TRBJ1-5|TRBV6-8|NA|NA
CATQTINQPQHF
TGTGCCACACAGACTATCAATCAGCCCCAGCATTTT
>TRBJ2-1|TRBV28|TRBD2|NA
CAAGIAGITYNEQFF
TGTGCCGCGGGCATAGCGGGAATCACCTACAATGAGCAGTTCTTC
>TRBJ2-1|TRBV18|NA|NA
CASSLFDINSYNEQFF
TGTGCCAGCTCACTATTTGATATTAACTCCTACAATGAGCAGTTCTTC
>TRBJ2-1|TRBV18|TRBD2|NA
CASSRSGSANEQFF
TGTGCCAGCTCACGGAGCGGGAGTGCGAATGAGCAGTTCTTC
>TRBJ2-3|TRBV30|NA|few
CAWSQTRDGLRQYF
TGTGCCTGGAGTCAGACTAGAGACGGGCTTAGGCAGTATTTT
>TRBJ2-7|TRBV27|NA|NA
CASNPAGGYYEQYF
TGTGCCAGCAACCCAGCCGGGGGCTACTACGAGCAGTACTTC
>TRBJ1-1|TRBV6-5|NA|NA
CASSYEQGNTEAFF
TGTGCCAGCAGTTATGAGCAGGGGAACACTGAAGCTTTCTTT
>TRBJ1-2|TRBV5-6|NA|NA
CASRGAAGPWDGYTF
TGTGCCAGCAGAGGTGCGGCAGGGCCCTGGGATGGCTACACCTTC